This T cell receptor (beta chain) came from a study of CD8+CD57+ T cells in acquired aplastic anemia. Findings and limits, study-wide: The CD8+ Simpson's diversity of patients and controls was not significantly different. Patients had around 28 CD8+ CDR3 sequences in common with controls (the shared set).

This clonotype has ten or more counts. Its specificity is not known. This CDR3 comprises 16 residues. Germline V lookup: CDR1 SGHVS, CDR2 FQNEAQ. Between the trimmed V and J ends, which lost 2 bases and 2 bases, there was a span of 13 bases. It was genomic DNA that served as the template for profiling TCR beta VDJ and CDR3. TCRdb re-derived calls from the reads in MiXCR, one entry per CDR3 protein. Of about 120,000 distinct CDR3 sequences listed, about 40% were seen once; the top ten hold roughly 2.7%. Whoever was chosen for sequencing had shown CD8+CD57+ cell expansion by flow cytometry. This sequence originates from a human donor with aplastic anemia. This chain uses TRBV7-8 with TRBJ1-5, with D tentatively TRBD1 (6 bases). The sequenced sample consisted of sorted CD4+, CD8+, or CD8+CD57+ T cells (not recorded which) from PBMCs. The CDR3 is CASSLRGVLGNQPQHF. The CDR3, as DNA: TGTGCCAGCAGCTTAAGGGGGGTTCTTGGCAATCAGCCCCAGCATTTT.